A selection of T cell receptor beta chains follows, all from one sample in a study of blood T cell repertoires in COVID-19. Generated by immunoSEQ multiplex PCR, the TCRdb table keeps only in-frame clones and is missing some. The sample holds roughly 220,000 clones, approximately 82% seen once. Specimen: PBMCs or T cells enriched from blood (not recorded which). These receptors all stem from a man aged 35 to 55 who had recovered from COVID-19. Both conserved end residues are part of each CDR3. A D gene is named only where the DNA matches it firmly. Rows may omit the clone size; those that give it use once, few, many or a size class.

d_gene	v_gene	j_gene	abundance	CDR3aa	CDR3nt
TRBD2	TRBV6-4	TRBJ2-1	.	CASKRPSGGACYNEQFF	TGTGCCAGCAAAAGGCCTAGCGGGGGGGCGTGTTACAATGAGCAGTTCTTC
.	TRBV9	TRBJ2-4	few	CASSVVGRIAKNIQYF	TGTGCCAGCAGCGTAGTTGGGAGAATAGCCAAAAACATTCAGTACTTC
.	TRBV7-3	TRBJ1-1	.	CASSPRGGQNTEAFF	TGTGCCAGCAGCCCTAGGGGGGGGCAGAACACTGAAGCTTTCTTT
.	TRBV28	TRBJ2-5	.	CASSPSLKETQYF	TGTGCCAGCAGTCCTAGCTTAAAAGAGACCCAGTACTTC
TRBD2	TRBV7-8	TRBJ2-5	.	CASSLGVSGRVETQYF	TGTGCCAGCAGCTTAGGTGTTAGCGGGAGGGTAGAGACCCAGTACTTC
TRBD2	TRBV6-5	TRBJ2-3	.	CASRGRLAGDDTQYF	TGTGCCAGCAGGGGAAGACTAGCGGGAGACGATACGCAGTATTTT
.	TRBV28	TRBJ2-5	.	CASNERGQGETQYF	TGTGCCAGCAACGAAAGGGGCCAGGGGGAGACCCAGTACTTC
TRBD1	TRBV4-1	TRBJ1-4	.	CASSPPGQWNEKLFF	TGCGCCAGCAGCCCACCGGGACAGTGGAATGAAAAACTGTTTTTT
.	TRBV6-5	TRBJ1-4	.	CASSAGRVEKLFF	TGTGCCAGCAGCGCCGGGAGGGTTGAAAAACTGTTTTTT
.	TRBV24-1	TRBJ1-2	.	CATSDPGSHYGYTF	TGTGCCACCAGTGACCCTGGGAGTCACTATGGCTACACCTTC
.	TRBV2	TRBJ2-7	once	CASSPIQNPHEQYF	TGTGCCAGCAGTCCGATACAGAACCCCCACGAGCAGTACTTC
.	TRBV15	TRBJ2-2	.	CATSSYQESHTGELFF	TGTGCCACCAGCAGTTATCAGGAAAGTCACACCGGGGAGCTGTTTTTT
.	TRBV5-5	TRBJ2-7	.	CASSLSGSIYEQYF	TGTGCCAGCAGCTTGTCGGGGTCGATCTACGAGCAGTACTTC
.	TRBV4-3	TRBJ1-3	.	CASSQDSGVGNTIYF	TGCGCCAGCAGCCAAGATTCCGGGGTCGGAAACACCATATATTTT
.	TRBV29-1	TRBJ2-3	.	CSVEDRTVPNTQYF	TGCAGCGTTGAAGACAGGACAGTGCCCAATACGCAGTATTTT
TRBD2	TRBV6-5	TRBJ2-7	few	CARSLSGRTPLEQYF	TGTGCCCGGTCATTAAGCGGGAGAACCCCCCTCGAGCAGTACTTC
.	TRBV7-6	TRBJ2-3	.	CASSLSTDTQYF	TGTGCCAGCAGCCTGAGCACAGATACGCAGTATTTT
TRBD2	TRBV30	TRBJ2-1	once	CAWTKFSGGAKFF	TGTGCCTGGACCAAATTTAGCGGGGGGGCAAAGTTCTTC
TRBD1	TRBV6-5	TRBJ1-6	few	CASRPPRQGSPLHF	TGTGCCAGCAGGCCGCCCCGACAGGGGTCACCCCTCCACTTT
TRBD1	TRBV12-5	TRBJ2-3	.	CASGLTGNEDTQYF	TGTGCTAGTGGTCTGACAGGGAATGAAGATACGCAGTATTTT
TRBD1	TRBV28	TRBJ1-2	.	CASSPDRGAWGYTF	TGTGCCAGCAGCCCCGACAGGGGGGCGTGGGGCTACACCTTC
.	TRBV9	TRBJ1-2	once	CASSEGYGYTF	TGTGCCAGCAGCGAGGGGTATGGCTACACCTTC
TRBD1	TRBV2	TRBJ1-1	.	CASRGTGRNTEAFF	TGTGCCAGCAGAGGGACAGGGAGGAACACTGAAGCTTTCTTT
TRBD1	TRBV28	TRBJ1-2	.	CASTIQRQGNYYGYTF	TGTGCCAGCACCATCCAGAGACAGGGTAATTACTATGGCTACACCTTC
TRBD2	TRBV9	TRBJ2-2	.	CASSRSTGRDTGELFF	TGTGCCAGCAGCCGTAGTACCGGGAGGGACACCGGGGAGCTGTTTTTT
TRBD1	TRBV7-9	TRBJ1-2	.	CASSLVGTGGHGYTF	TGTGCCAGCAGCTTAGTTGGGACAGGGGGCCATGGCTACACCTTC
TRBD2	TRBV18	TRBJ2-1	.	CASSPPGVAGGTEQFF	TGTGCCAGCTCACCACCGGGAGTAGCGGGAGGAACGGAGCAGTTCTTC
.	TRBV19	TRBJ2-3	.	CASSLTGTDTQYF	TGTGCCAGTAGTCTCACGGGAACAGATACGCAGTATTTT
.	TRBV7-9	TRBJ2-7	.	CASSEQRGEQYF	TGTGCCAGCAGCGAGCAACGAGGAGAGCAGTACTTC
.	TRBV29-1	TRBJ1-1	.	CSAAADTGKNTEAFF	TGCAGCGCGGCCGCGGACACAGGGAAGAACACTGAAGCTTTCTTT
.	TRBV9	TRBJ1-1	.	CASSATTAPNTEAFF	TGTGCCAGCAGCGCGACGACAGCTCCCAACACTGAAGCTTTCTTT
.	TRBV7-3	TRBJ1-1	.	CASSWGANTEAFF	TGTGCCAGCAGCTGGGGAGCGAACACTGAAGCTTTCTTT
TRBD1	TRBV5-1	TRBJ2-6	.	CASSPGTGGSGANVLTF	TGCGCCAGCAGCCCAGGGACAGGGGGATCTGGGGCCAACGTCCTGACTTTC
.	TRBV27	TRBJ2-7	.	CARRLGGASYEQYF	TGTGCCCGCCGACTAGGGGGCGCATCCTACGAGCAGTACTTC
TRBD1	TRBV6-4	TRBJ1-5	.	CASRWPTGAKGRQPQHF	TGTGCCAGCAGGTGGCCGACAGGGGCAAAAGGTCGTCAGCCCCAGCATTTT
.	TRBV29-1	TRBJ2-5	.	CSVGLRETQYF	TGCAGCGTTGGCCTCAGGGAGACCCAGTACTTC
TRBD2	TRBV18	TRBJ2-7	.	CASSPRREPMGEQYF	TGTGCCAGCTCACCCAGGCGGGAGCCGATGGGCGAGCAGTACTTC
.	TRBV28	TRBJ1-1	.	CASSLRVTWNTEAFF	TGTGCCAGCAGTTTACGGGTCACTTGGAACACTGAAGCTTTCTTT
TRBD1	TRBV5-4	TRBJ1-1	few	CASSSPRQGWTEAFF	TGTGCCAGCAGCTCACCTCGACAGGGCTGGACTGAAGCTTTCTTT
TRBD1	TRBV6-5	TRBJ1-1	.	CASSLRQGNTEAFF	TGTGCCAGCAGTCTAAGACAGGGGAACACTGAAGCTTTCTTT
.	TRBV3-1/TRBV3-2	TRBJ1-2	.	CASRLQASNYGYTF	TGTGCCAGCCGATTACAGGCGTCTAACTATGGCTACACCTTC
.	TRBV29-1	TRBJ2-5	.	CSVLLGRGETQYF	TGCAGCGTCCTTTTGGGCAGGGGAGAGACCCAGTACTTC
TRBD2	TRBV2	TRBJ2-1	.	CASRPPGTSLNEQFF	TGTGCCAGCAGACCACCCGGGACTAGTTTGAATGAGCAGTTCTTC
TRBD1	TRBV18	TRBJ1-3	.	CASSPVGTGGYGNTIYF	TGTGCCAGCTCACCGGTTGGGACAGGCGGGTATGGAAACACCATATATTTT
TRBD2	TRBV10-3	TRBJ2-1	.	CAISSGTSGRVTYNEQFF	TGTGCCATCAGTTCCGGGACTAGCGGGAGGGTCACCTACAATGAGCAGTTCTTC
.	TRBV18	TRBJ1-1	.	CASSTGNTEAFF	TGTGCCAGCTCAACAGGGAACACTGAAGCTTTCTTT
.	TRBV30	TRBJ2-7	few	CAWSGKATYEQYF	TGTGCCTGGAGTGGTAAAGCCACCTACGAGCAGTACTTC
TRBD2	TRBV11-2	TRBJ2-7	few	CASSFSGTSGIEQYF	TGTGCCAGCAGCTTTTCCGGGACTAGCGGTATCGAGCAGTACTTC
.	TRBV28	TRBJ2-1	.	CASTVQGWNEQFF	TGTGCCAGCACGGTACAGGGATGGAATGAGCAGTTCTTC
TRBD2	TRBV29-1	TRBJ2-1	.	CSVEVQRGGNEQFF	TGCAGCGTTGAGGTCCAGCGGGGGGGTAATGAGCAGTTCTTC
.	TRBV7-6	TRBJ1-1	.	CASSLQQGSVNTEAFF	TGTGCCAGCAGCTTGCAACAGGGTTCTGTGAACACTGAAGCTTTCTTT
.	TRBV9	TRBJ1-6	.	CASSGQGGNSPLHF	TGTGCCAGCAGCGGGCAGGGTGGTAATTCACCCCTCCACTTT